This T cell receptor (beta chain) was identified in a study of response to subunit inactivated influenza vaccine. General study findings and limits: Authors suggested each seasonal flu vaccination may recruit only limited numbers of new T cells.

TCRdb reanalysed the RT-PCR reads using MiXCR and keeps one entry per CDR3 protein. The table has hundreds of thousands of distinct CDR3 sequences, over 25% seen once. This clonotype was picked up a small number of times. Its antigen is undetermined. Per germline, CDR1 SGDLS and CDR2 YYNGEE. This CDR3 spans 14 amino acids. V was trimmed by 4 bases and J by 2 bases, leaving 11 bases between them. This sample comprised CD4+ T cells sorted from PBMCs, obtained approximately 5 days after vaccination. V and J are TRBV9 and TRBJ2-3; D is undetermined. The source is a man aged 50 to 59 who received an inactivated influenza vaccine. CDR3 DNA: TGTGCCAGCAGCACAGACCCATTCACAGATACGCAGTATTTT. Protein product: CASSTDPFTDTQYF.